This is a list of T cell receptor beta chains from one sample in a study of blood T cell repertoires in COVID-19. The repertoire was sequenced with immunoSEQ multiplex PCR; TCRdb's copy has only in-frame clones and lacks some. The table records 150,000 to 200,000 clones, 85% to 95% of them present only once. The sample consisted of peripheral blood. The receptors shown here come from a woman aged 55-70 years with COVID-19, enrolled during active disease. The CDR3 runs from the conserved cysteine through the conserved F or W. The D gene is left open where the match is weak. Size tells how often a clone was seen (once, few, many) or the class of an expanded clone, and some rows leave it out.

V: TRBV7-2; D: NA; size: NA; J: TRBJ2-3; DNA: TGTGCCAGCAGCTTAGTCATAGATACGCAGTATTTT; CDR3: CASSLVIDTQYF
V: TRBV2; D: NA; size: NA; J: TRBJ1-3; DNA: TGTGCCAACAGGGAGGCCTCTGGAAACACCATATATTTT; CDR3: CANREASGNTIYF
V: TRBV7-7; D: NA; size: NA; J: TRBJ1-5; DNA: TGTGCTAGCAGCTCAGGACAGACGCCTGATGGCAATCAGCCCCAGCATTTT; CDR3: CASSSGQTPDGNQPQHF
V: TRBV18; D: NA; size: NA; J: TRBJ1-4; DNA: TGTGCCAGCTCACCACGTACCCCCAGGGCTTCTAATGAAAAACTGTTTTTT; CDR3: CASSPRTPRASNEKLFF
V: TRBV30; D: TRBD2; size: once; J: TRBJ2-3; DNA: TGTGCCTGGAGTGTAGGGAGCGGGGGTTACACATATACGCAGTATTTT; CDR3: CAWSVGSGGYTYTQYF
V: TRBV30; D: TRBD1; size: few; J: TRBJ2-2; DNA: TGTGCCTGGAGTCTTTTGACAGGGTTGGGCGGGGAGCTGTTTTTT; CDR3: CAWSLLTGLGGELFF
V: TRBV5-1; D: TRBD1; size: NA; J: TRBJ1-2; DNA: TGCGCCAGCAGTCTGACAGGGACTAACTATGGCTACACCTTC; CDR3: CASSLTGTNYGYTF
V: TRBV10-3; D: NA; size: NA; J: TRBJ1-2; DNA: TGTGCCATCAGCCCCGAGCGGTATGGCTACACCTTC; CDR3: CAISPERYGYTF
V: TRBV7-2; D: NA; size: NA; J: TRBJ2-7; DNA: TGTGCCAGCAGCTTAGGAAGTGGAGAAGGGGTCAACGAGCAGTACTTC; CDR3: CASSLGSGEGVNEQYF
V: TRBV4-1; D: TRBD1; size: NA; J: TRBJ1-4; DNA: TGCGCCAGCAGCCGCATGACAGGGGCTAATGAAAAACTGTTTTTT; CDR3: CASSRMTGANEKLFF
V: TRBV19; D: TRBD2; size: NA; J: TRBJ2-3; DNA: TGTGCCAGTAGTAAAGGACTAGCGGGTTACCTCGATCGCACAGATACGCAGTATTTT; CDR3: CASSKGLAGYLDRTDTQYF
V: TRBV29-1; D: TRBD1; size: NA; J: TRBJ1-1; DNA: TGCAGCGTCCCAACGACAGGGGAGGCCACTGAAGCTTTCTTT; CDR3: CSVPTTGEATEAFF
V: TRBV18; D: TRBD1; size: NA; J: TRBJ1-1; DNA: TGTGCCAGCTCACCGGGACAGGGGTTGAACACTGAAGCTTTCTTT; CDR3: CASSPGQGLNTEAFF
V: TRBV11-2; D: TRBD1; size: once; J: TRBJ1-2; DNA: TGTGCCAGCAGCTATAGGACAGGGCCCTATGGCTACACCTTC; CDR3: CASSYRTGPYGYTF
V: TRBV3-1/TRBV3-2; D: NA; size: once; J: TRBJ1-5; DNA: TGTGCCAGCAGCCAACAAAATGATCAGCCCCAGCATTTT; CDR3: CASSQQNDQPQHF
V: TRBV29-1; D: TRBD1; size: NA; J: TRBJ1-6; DNA: TGCAGCGCCCGAGAACAGGGGGCAAATTCACCCCTCCACTTT; CDR3: CSAREQGANSPLHF
V: TRBV19; D: TRBD1; size: NA; J: TRBJ1-2; DNA: TGTGCCAGTTCCGACAGGGACTATGGCTACACCTTC; CDR3: CASSDRDYGYTF
V: TRBV6-2/TRBV6-3; D: TRBD1; size: few; J: TRBJ2-7; DNA: TGTGCCAGCAGTGAGGGGACAGGACCCGCCTACGAGCAGTACTTC; CDR3: CASSEGTGPAYEQYF
V: TRBV19; D: NA; size: once; J: TRBJ2-1; DNA: TGTGCCAGTAGTATAGGGGGGCGGCTAGCTTCTCAGTTCTTC; CDR3: CASSIGGRLASQFF
V: TRBV9; D: NA; size: NA; J: TRBJ1-2; DNA: TGTGCCAGCAGCGTAAGGGTGAGGGACTATGGCTACACCTTC; CDR3: CASSVRVRDYGYTF
V: TRBV7-8; D: TRBD2; size: NA; J: TRBJ2-2; DNA: TGTGCCAGCAGCTTAATAGGAGCGGGGGTCGCGAACACCGGGGAGCTGTTTTTT; CDR3: CASSLIGAGVANTGELFF
V: TRBV6-2/TRBV6-3; D: NA; size: once; J: TRBJ1-1; DNA: TGTGCCAGCAGTTACCCGGGACAAGCGGGAACTGAAGCTTTCTTT; CDR3: CASSYPGQAGTEAFF
V: TRBV18; D: NA; size: NA; J: TRBJ1-2; DNA: TGTGCCAGCTCACGGGCAGATCAAAACTATGGCTACACCTTC; CDR3: CASSRADQNYGYTF
V: TRBV30; D: NA; size: NA; J: TRBJ1-2; DNA: TGTGCCTGCGGCGGCGGCAGGGGCCCTTATGGCTACACCTTC; CDR3: CACGGGRGPYGYTF
V: TRBV9; D: NA; size: NA; J: TRBJ1-2; DNA: TGTGCCAGCAGCGTAGGGGGCTCAGAACCCACCTTC; CDR3: CASSVGGSEPTF
V: TRBV7-9; D: NA; size: NA; J: TRBJ2-5; DNA: TGTGCCAGCAGCTTAGGGGGCCCAGAGACCCAGTACTTC; CDR3: CASSLGGPETQYF
V: TRBV6-5; D: TRBD1; size: NA; J: TRBJ1-2; DNA: TGTGCCAGCCAGCGCGCCACAGGGGGAAACTATGGCTACACCTTC; CDR3: CASQRATGGNYGYTF
V: TRBV7-9; D: TRBD1; size: NA; J: TRBJ1-1; DNA: TGTGCCAGCAGCACCGACAGGGGGGCAAGTACTGAAGCTTTCTTT; CDR3: CASSTDRGASTEAFF
V: TRBV6-4; D: NA; size: NA; J: TRBJ1-5; DNA: TGTGCCAGCAGTGAAATGAGCACTAATCAGCCCCAGCATTTT; CDR3: CASSEMSTNQPQHF
V: TRBV4-1; D: NA; size: few; J: TRBJ2-7; DNA: TGCGCCAGCAGCCAAGACAGGGAATTCTACGAGCAGTACTTC; CDR3: CASSQDREFYEQYF
V: TRBV27; D: NA; size: NA; J: TRBJ2-7; DNA: TGTGCCAGCAGTTTACAGGGGACCCCCCAGGAGCAGTACTTC; CDR3: CASSLQGTPQEQYF
V: TRBV6-6; D: NA; size: NA; J: TRBJ1-2; DNA: TGTGCCAGCAGTTACCCGCAAGGGGCTGGCGATGGCTACACCTTC; CDR3: CASSYPQGAGDGYTF
V: TRBV4-3; D: TRBD1; size: NA; J: TRBJ1-1; DNA: TGCGCCAGCAGCCAAGGGACAGGGTCGAACACTGAAGCTTTCTTT; CDR3: CASSQGTGSNTEAFF
V: TRBV18; D: TRBD1; size: NA; J: TRBJ1-2; DNA: TGTGCCAGCTCACCCGGGACAGACTATGGCTACACCTTC; CDR3: CASSPGTDYGYTF
V: TRBV10-3; D: NA; size: NA; J: TRBJ2-3; DNA: TGTGCCATCAGTGATAGGTCGCGGGGTTGGGCAGATACGCAGTATTTT; CDR3: CAISDRSRGWADTQYF
V: TRBV2; D: NA; size: NA; J: TRBJ2-1; DNA: TGTGCCAGCACGGTGTACAATGAGCAGTTCTTC; CDR3: CASTVYNEQFF
V: TRBV19; D: TRBD2; size: NA; J: TRBJ2-1; DNA: TGTGCCACGGGACTAGCGGGGGCTGCTGGCAATGAGCAGTTCTTC; CDR3: CATGLAGAAGNEQFF
V: TRBV2; D: TRBD2; size: NA; J: TRBJ2-2; DNA: TGTGCCAGCAGTTCTACCCTAGCGGGGGCGAACACCGGGGAGCTGTTTTTT; CDR3: CASSSTLAGANTGELFF
V: TRBV20-1; D: NA; size: once; J: TRBJ1-2; DNA: TGCAGTGTTCAGGGGTCTGGCTACACCTTC; CDR3: CSVQGSGYTF
V: TRBV5-1; D: TRBD2; size: NA; J: TRBJ2-1; DNA: TGCGCCAGCAGCTTGGGACTAGCAAGCAATGAGCAGTTCTTC; CDR3: CASSLGLASNEQFF
V: TRBV30; D: NA; size: NA; J: TRBJ1-3; DNA: TGTGCCTGGAGGCGGGAGAACTCTGGAAACACCATATATTTT; CDR3: CAWRRENSGNTIYF
V: TRBV25-1; D: NA; size: NA; J: TRBJ1-4; DNA: TGTGCCAGCAGTGTACAGGGTTTAGGTGAAAAACTGTTTTTT; CDR3: CASSVQGLGEKLFF
V: TRBV5-1; D: NA; size: NA; J: TRBJ1-1; DNA: TGCGCCAGCAGCTCGGGAGCAGCCAACACTGAAGCTTTCTTT; CDR3: CASSSGAANTEAFF
V: TRBV29-1; D: TRBD1; size: NA; J: TRBJ1-4; DNA: TGCAGCGTGGGGGACAGCTTAAGGGAAAAACTGTTTTTT; CDR3: CSVGDSLREKLFF
V: TRBV6-4; D: TRBD2; size: NA; J: TRBJ2-1; DNA: TGTGCCAGCAGTACGGGACTAGCGGGGGCCTACAATGAGCAGTTCTTC; CDR3: CASSTGLAGAYNEQFF
V: TRBV7-9; D: NA; size: NA; J: TRBJ1-2; DNA: TGTGCCAGCACCGAGGGACTTCTCTATGGCTACACCTTC; CDR3: CASTEGLLYGYTF
V: TRBV7-9; D: NA; size: NA; J: TRBJ2-5; DNA: TGTGCCAGCAGCTTAGGGGCTCAGACAGGAGCCCAAGAGACCCAGTACTTC; CDR3: CASSLGAQTGAQETQYF
V: TRBV9; D: NA; size: NA; J: TRBJ1-1; DNA: TGTGCCAGCGGGAGCAGGGAGGCTGAAGCTTTCTTT; CDR3: CASGSREAEAFF
V: TRBV28; D: NA; size: NA; J: TRBJ2-7; DNA: TGTGCCAGCGCTAGGGGACGACTAGCCTACGAGCAGTACTTC; CDR3: CASARGRLAYEQYF
V: TRBV7-9; D: TRBD1; size: NA; J: TRBJ1-2; DNA: TGTGCCAGCAGCCCGGGGACAGGGGACTATGGCTACACCTTC; CDR3: CASSPGTGDYGYTF